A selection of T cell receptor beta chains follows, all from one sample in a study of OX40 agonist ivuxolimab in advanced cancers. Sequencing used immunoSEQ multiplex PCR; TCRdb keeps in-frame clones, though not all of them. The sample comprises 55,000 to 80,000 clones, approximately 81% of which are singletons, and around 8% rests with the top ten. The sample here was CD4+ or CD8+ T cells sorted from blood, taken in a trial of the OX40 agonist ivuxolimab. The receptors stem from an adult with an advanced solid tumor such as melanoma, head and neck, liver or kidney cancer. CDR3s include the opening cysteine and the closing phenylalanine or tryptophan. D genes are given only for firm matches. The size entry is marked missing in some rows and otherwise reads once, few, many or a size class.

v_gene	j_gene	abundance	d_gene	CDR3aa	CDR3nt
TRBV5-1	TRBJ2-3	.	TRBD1	CASRPRIGGHTQYF	TGCGCCAGCAGACCCCGGATAGGGGGCCATACGCAGTATTTT
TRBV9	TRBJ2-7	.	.	CASSADGYEQYF	TGTGCCAGCAGCGCGGACGGCTACGAGCAGTACTTC
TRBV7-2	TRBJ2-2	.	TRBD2	CASSLRGLAGTIGELFF	TGTGCCAGCAGCTTACGGGGTCTAGCGGGGACCATCGGGGAGCTGTTTTTT
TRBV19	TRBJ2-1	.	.	CASSRIAGEQFF	TGTGCCAGTAGTAGAATAGCCGGTGAGCAGTTCTTC
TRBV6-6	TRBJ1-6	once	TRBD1	CASRPQGANSPLHF	TGTGCCAGCAGACCACAGGGGGCTAATTCACCCCTCCACTTT
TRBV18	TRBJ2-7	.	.	CASSLLPGSPFDSYEQYF	TGTGCCAGCTCACTTTTACCCGGGAGCCCCTTTGACTCCTACGAGCAGTACTTC
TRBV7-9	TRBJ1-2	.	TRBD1	CASSPGTGGDYGYTF	TGTGCCAGCAGCCCCGGGACAGGGGGCGACTATGGCTACACCTTC
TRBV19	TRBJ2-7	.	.	CASSIRGWDEQYF	TGTGCCAGTAGTATCCGTGGTTGGGACGAGCAGTACTTC
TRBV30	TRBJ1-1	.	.	CAWSEHGNTEAFF	TGTGCCTGGAGTGAACACGGAAACACTGAAGCTTTCTTT
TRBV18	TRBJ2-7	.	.	CASSGRGQSYEQYF	TGTGCCAGCTCGGGACGAGGACAGAGCTACGAGCAGTACTTC
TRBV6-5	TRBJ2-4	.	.	CASSEGRGVAIQYF	TGTGCCAGCAGTGAGGGACGAGGTGTTGCCATTCAGTACTTC